The 15 T cell receptor beta chains reported below all come from one sample, sequenced in a study of blood T cell repertoires in COVID-19. Generated by immunoSEQ multiplex PCR, the TCRdb table keeps only in-frame clones and is missing some. The sample lists approximately 12,000 clones; roughly 88% were seen once. Sequencing input: peripheral blood. Source of these receptors: a human donor in a cohort sampled during active COVID-19.

CDR3 protein: CASSARDSVTIYEQYF. Here the CDR3 DNA reads TGCGCCAGCAGCGCCCGGGACAGCGTCACAATTTACGAGCAGTACTTC. This rearrangement joins TRBV5-1 to TRBJ2-7; 7 positions match TRBD1. The germline CDR1 and CDR2 sequences are SGHRS and YFSETQ. The CDR3 consists of 16 residues. Trimming removed 4 bases from V and 4 bases from J; junction bases left unmatched: 14.

The chain couples TRBV25-1 to TRBJ1-4, with 7 bases that match TRBD1. This CDR3 is 14 amino acids long. Germline values: CDR1 MGHDK, CDR2 SYGVNS. With V trimmed by 5 bases and J by 7 bases, 7 bases remained unmatched. The CDR3 loop is CASSLGGGGEKLFF. The CDR3 bases are TGTGCCAGCAGTCTTGGAGGGGGCGGTGAAAAACTGTTTTTT.

The rearrangement joins TRBV7-3 to TRBJ1-1; D gene ambiguous. Germline CDR1 reads SGHTA; CDR2 reads FQGTGA. The V gene lost 4 bases and the J gene lost 10 bases, with 13 bases spanning the gap. This CDR3 has 12 amino acids. The DNA of the CDR3 is TGTGCCAGCAGCTCAGCTGGAGCAGCAGCTTTCTTT. It is translated as CASSSAGAAAFF.

By sample share, this clone is medium-sized. V and J are TRBV7-9 and TRBJ2-5; perhaps TRBD1 as D (5 bases). CDR1 SEHNR and CDR2 FQNEAQ come from the germline V gene (reference sequence). The CDR3 totals 15 residues. The ends were cut back, 5 bases at V and 0 bases at J, with 13 bases in the middle. CDR3 protein: CASSQTTEYQETQYF. The CDR3 nucleotides are TGTGCCAGCAGCCAAACGACAGAGTACCAAGAGACCCAGTACTTC.

V usage is TRBV27 and J usage is TRBJ1-4; 8 bases map to TRBD1. The CDR3 spans 16 residues. The V gene's germline CDR1 is MNHEY and CDR2 SMNVEV (reference sequence). V was pared by 1 base and J by 5 bases, with 6 bases of the junction left unmatched. For the CDR3, the DNA is TGTGCCAGCAGTTTATTTGGGACAGGAAACAATGAAAAACTGTTTTTT. Protein product: CASSLFGTGNNEKLFF.

The chain carries TRBV11-2 and TRBJ1-1; 9 bases match TRBD1. CDR1 is SGHAT and CDR2 is FQNNGV in the germline V gene. The junction had 8 bases not matched to a gene; V was cut back by 5 bases and J by 1 base. CDR3 length: 16 amino acids. As DNA, the CDR3 is TGTGCCAGCAGCCTAAGACCGGGACAGGGGAACACTGAAGCTTTCTTT. Amino acids: CASSLRPGQGNTEAFF.

The chain employs TRBV4-1 and TRBJ2-7; TRBD1 might be the D (5 bases). Trimming pared 7 bases from V and 6 bases from J, leaving 19 bases between. The germline CDR1 and CDR2 sequences are MGHRA and YSYEKL. This CDR3 is built from 14 residues. In nucleotides, the CDR3 is TGCGCCAGCATCCCGGCCAGGGTAGGGTCCGAGCAGTACTTC. This sequence encodes CASIPARVGSEQYF.

In nucleotides, the CDR3 is TGCGCCAGCAGCTGGGGGACTAGCGGGAGGAATGAGCAGTTCTTC. It codes for CASSWGTSGRNEQFF. The rearrangement joins TRBV5-1 to TRBJ2-1, with 15 bases identical to TRBD2. Germline CDR1 is SGHRS and CDR2 is YFSETQ. Losses at the gene ends were 3 bases for V and 7 bases for J; bases not matched to a gene: 2. CDR3 length: 15 amino acids.

This clone was counted only a few times. The rearrangement links TRBV30 to TRBJ1-2, with D possibly being TRBD1 (6 bases). V lost 2 bases and J 4 bases, leaving 14 bases between the germline ends. CDR1 and CDR2 (germline): GTSNPN, SVGIG (reference sequence). CDR3 length: 14 residues. The CDR3 loop is CAWSRRGPSYGYTF. Written as DNA, the CDR3 is TGTGCCTGGAGTCGCAGGGGCCCTAGCTATGGCTACACCTTC. Based on the CDR3 plus reference TRBV30 and TRBJ1-2, the full variable domain is SQTIHQWPATLVQPVGSPLSLECTVEGTSNPNLYWYRQAAGRGLQLLFYSVGIGQISSEVPQNLSASRPQDRQFILSSKKLLLSDSGFYLCAWSRRGPSYGYTFGSGTRLTVV.

V gene TRBV28 combines with J gene TRBJ2-2; 10 bases map to TRBD1. V was clipped by 5 bases and J by 4 bases; unmatched bases: 4. Germline CDR1 MDHEN, CDR2 SYDVKM. The CDR3 runs to 15 residues. The CDR3 loop reads CASSPGTGATGELFF. CDR3 coding DNA: TGTGCCAGCAGTCCCGGGACAGGGGCCACCGGGGAGCTGTTTTTT. Using reference TRBV28 and TRBJ2-2 for the parts outside the CDR3, the full variable domain is DVKVTQSSRYLVKRTGEKVFLECVQDMDHENMFWYRQDPGLGLRLIYFSYDVKMKEKGDIPEGYSVSREKKERFSLILESASTNQTSMYLCASSPGTGATGELFFGEGSRLTVL.

This clone appeared once. The chain carries TRBV5-8 and TRBJ2-1; no clear D. This CDR3 has 12 residues. The germline V gene has CDR1 SGHTS and CDR2 YDEGEE. Trimming left V 4 bases short and J 6 bases short, with 8 bases between. The CDR3 region has the DNA TGTGCCAGCAGCACTTACTCCAATGAGCAGTTCTTC. It is translated as CASSTYSNEQFF.

The chain couples TRBV4-2 to TRBJ2-3; 9 positions match TRBD1. Germline assignment: CDR1 LGHNA and CDR2 YNFKEQ. CDR3 size: 17 residues. Trimming removed 4 bases from V and 0 bases from J; junction bases left unmatched: 8. The CDR3 protein is CASSPLSGTGSTDTQYF. CDR3 nucleotides: TGTGCCAGCAGCCCTTTGTCCGGGACAGGGAGCACAGATACGCAGTATTTT.

The chain joins TRBV28 to TRBJ2-3; tentative D call: TRBD2 (6 bases). Germline assignment: CDR1 MDHEN and CDR2 SYDVKM. The CDR3 has 16 amino acids. V dropped 7 bases and J dropped 4 bases, with 21 bases sitting between them. CDR3 sequence (DNA): TGTGCCAGCAACCTTGGGGCGGGGATTGGGGCAGATACGCAGTATTTT. Its protein is CASNLGAGIGADTQYF.

The chain employs TRBV6-1 and TRBJ2-2, with TRBD1 as a possible D gene (6 bases). This CDR3 contains 15 residues. Trimming pared 1 base from V and 2 bases from J, leaving 8 bases between. CDR1 is MNHNS, CDR2 SASEGT, per germline. As DNA, the CDR3 is TGTGCCAGCAGTGAAGGGGGACATAACACCGGGGAGCTGTTTTTT. Residues: CASSEGGHNTGELFF.

The chain couples TRBV28 to TRBJ1-6; a weak D match, TRBD1 (6 bases). The CDR3 loop spans 16 amino acids. V shed 7 bases and J shed 7 bases, with 20 bases lying between them. CDR1 MDHEN and CDR2 SYDVKM come from the germline V gene. The CDR3 region is CASNGQSRAFNSPLHF. For the CDR3, the DNA is TGTGCCAGCAATGGACAGAGCAGGGCCTTCAATTCACCCCTCCACTTT.